A selection of T cell receptor beta chains follows, all from one sample in a study of cytomegalovirus exposure and HLA in healthy donors. Only in-frame clones appear in the TCRdb table, and some are missing; sequencing was by immunoSEQ multiplex PCR. The sample's table shows roughly 190,000 clones. The sample comprised PBMCs. The receptor set was obtained from a young man in good health and CMV-seronegative. Both conserved end residues are part of each CDR3. D genes are given only for firm matches.

d_gene	j_gene	v_gene	CDR3aa	CDR3nt
-	TRBJ1-6	TRBV27	CASSLLGSDSPLHF	TGTGCCAGCAGTTTACTGGGCAGTGACTCACCCCTCCACTTT
-	TRBJ2-7	TRBV9	CASSGETYEQYF	TGTGCCAGCAGCGGCGAAACCTACGAGCAGTACTTC
TRBD1	TRBJ1-1	TRBV10-3	CAIGTGANTEAFF	TGTGCCATCGGGACAGGGGCGAACACTGAAGCTTTCTTT
TRBD2	TRBJ2-1	TRBV7-6	CASSLDVSDRVAGGWDEQFF	TGTGCCAGCAGCTTAGATGTATCGGACAGGGTAGCGGGGGGCTGGGATGAGCAGTTCTTC
TRBD2	TRBJ2-1	TRBV10-3	CAIRTSGDNEQFF	TGTGCCATCAGAACTAGCGGCGACAATGAGCAGTTCTTC
TRBD1	TRBJ1-2	TRBV19	CASRAYQGTGSNRKSFYGYTF	TGTGCCAGTAGAGCCTATCAGGGGACAGGGTCTAATCGAAAGAGCTTCTATGGCTACACCTTC
-	TRBJ1-4	TRBV7-9	CASSSMGQSNEKLFF	TGTGCCAGCAGCTCCATGGGCCAGAGCAATGAAAAACTGTTTTTT
TRBD1	TRBJ1-5	TRBV10-2	CASTGQGGQPQHF	TGCGCCAGCACCGGACAGGGGGGTCAGCCCCAGCATTTT
-	TRBJ2-3	TRBV11-2	CASSLGNRVTTDTQYF	TGTGCCAGCAGCTTAGGCAACAGAGTGACCACAGATACGCAGTATTTT
-	TRBJ2-3	TRBV7-2	CASSPEFSTDTQYF	TGTGCCAGCAGCCCAGAATTTAGCACAGATACGCAGTATTTT
TRBD2	TRBJ2-7	TRBV2	CASGRDGISSYEQYF	TGTGCCAGCGGGAGGGACGGAATTTCCTCCTACGAGCAGTACTTC
-	TRBJ2-1	TRBV27	CASSLGLPNNEQFF	TGTGCCAGCAGTTTAGGACTACCGAACAATGAGCAGTTCTTC
TRBD2	TRBJ2-7	TRBV27	CASSPGGLAGGQYF	TGTGCCAGCAGTCCGGGGGGACTAGCGGGAGGTCAGTACTTC
-	TRBJ1-2	TRBV1	CTSSQDLGDKPDGYTF	TGCACCAGCAGCCAAGATCTTGGGGACAAACCAGATGGCTACACCTTC
-	TRBJ1-4	TRBV18	CASSQRTAATNEKLFF	TGTGCCAGCTCACAGCGGACAGCTGCAACTAATGAAAAACTGTTTTTT
TRBD1	TRBJ2-5	TRBV5-8	CASSLDRGRETQYF	TGTGCCAGCAGCTTGGACAGGGGTAGGGAGACCCAGTACTTC
-	TRBJ1-5	TRBV30	CAWSTMGQPQHF	TGTGCCTGGAGCACTATGGGTCAGCCCCAGCATTTT
TRBD1	TRBJ1-5	TRBV6-6	CASSWQGDNQPQHF	TGTGCCAGCAGTTGGCAGGGGGACAATCAGCCCCAGCATTTT
-	TRBJ1-5	TRBV19	CASSGTIYSNQPQHF	TGTGCCAGTAGCGGGACAATCTATAGCAATCAGCCCCAGCATTTT
-	TRBJ1-1	TRBV12-2	CASRIRQGMRRTEAFF	TGTGCAAGTCGCATACGACAGGGGATGAGGAGAACTGAAGCTTTCTTT
-	TRBJ2-2	TRBV4-1	CASSPSEGAGELFF	TGCGCCAGCAGCCCAAGCGAGGGGGCCGGGGAGCTGTTTTTT
-	TRBJ2-5	TRBV5-1	CASSLVAGSETQYF	TGCGCCAGCAGCTTGGTCGCCGGGTCTGAGACCCAGTACTTC
TRBD1	TRBJ2-1	TRBV27	CASSPQGRGQGLYNEQFF	TGTGCCAGCAGTCCTCAAGGTAGGGGACAGGGACTTTACAATGAGCAGTTCTTC
TRBD1	TRBJ2-3	TRBV18	CASSPLGGDRVDTQYF	TGTGCCAGCTCACCTCTGGGGGGGGACAGGGTAGATACGCAGTATTTT
TRBD2	TRBJ2-3	TRBV5-1	CASSLAGGTDTQYF	TGCGCCAGCAGCTTAGCGGGGGGCACAGATACGCAGTATTTT
TRBD1	TRBJ2-1	TRBV10-1	CASSEEQGASYNEQFF	TGCGCCAGCAGTGAAGAGCAGGGGGCCTCCTACAATGAGCAGTTCTTC
-	TRBJ2-3	TRBV30	CAWGGPGGTDTQYF	TGTGCCTGGGGTGGCCCAGGAGGGACAGATACGCAGTATTTT
TRBD1	TRBJ1-5	TRBV28	CASSQQGRGNQPQHF	TGTGCCAGCAGCCAACAGGGGAGAGGCAATCAGCCCCAGCATTTT
TRBD1	TRBJ1-5	TRBV7-2	CASRAGGSFISNQPQHF	TGTGCCAGCAGGGCAGGGGGTTCTTTTATTAGCAATCAGCCCCAGCATTTT
TRBD1	TRBJ2-1	TRBV6-1	CASSGDRVYNEQFF	TGTGCCAGCAGTGGGGACAGGGTCTACAATGAGCAGTTCTTC
TRBD2	TRBJ2-1	TRBV30	CAWSPPAGGQGEQFF	TGTGCCTGGAGTCCCCCAGCGGGGGGGCAGGGTGAGCAGTTCTTC
-	TRBJ1-5	TRBV11-2	CASSLYSNQPQHF	TGTGCCAGCAGCCTATATAGCAATCAGCCCCAGCATTTT
-	TRBJ2-3	TRBV6-5	CASSYSRGSTDTQYF	TGTGCCAGCAGTTACTCGAGGGGGAGCACAGATACGCAGTATTTT